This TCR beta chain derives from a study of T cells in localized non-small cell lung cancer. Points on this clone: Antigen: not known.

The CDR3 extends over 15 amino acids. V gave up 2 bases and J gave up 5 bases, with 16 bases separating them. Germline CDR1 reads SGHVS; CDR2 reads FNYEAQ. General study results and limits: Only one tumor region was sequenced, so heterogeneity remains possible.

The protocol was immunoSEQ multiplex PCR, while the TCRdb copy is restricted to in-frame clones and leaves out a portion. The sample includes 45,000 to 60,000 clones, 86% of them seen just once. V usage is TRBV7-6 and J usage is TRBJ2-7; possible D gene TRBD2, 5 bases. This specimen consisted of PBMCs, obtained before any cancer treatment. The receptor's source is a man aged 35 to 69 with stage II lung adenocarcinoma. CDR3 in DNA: TGTGCCAGCAGCTTATTACCAGGACTCTCGGACGAGCAGTACTTC. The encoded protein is CASSLLPGLSDEQYF. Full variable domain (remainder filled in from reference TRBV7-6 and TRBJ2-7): GAGVSQSPRYKVTKRGQDVALRCDPISGHVSLYWYRQALGQGPEFLTYFNYEAQQDKSGLPNDRFSAERPEGSISTLTIQRTEQRDSAMYRCASSLLPGLSDEQYFGPGTRLTVT.